This TCR beta chain stems from a study of blood T cell repertoires in COVID-19. Background on the study: In each case, the material was cDNA or gDNA derived from T cells, B-cell-depleted T cells, or PBMCs.

The length of the CDR3 is 14 residues. The germline V gene encodes CDR1 SNHLY and CDR2 FYNNEI. V dropped 4 bases and J dropped 8; count of bases not matched to a gene: 8. Cohort assignment relied on participant-reported clinical history. Clones were read by immunoSEQ multiplex PCR, and TCRdb kept only the in-frame ones, dropping some. The data show 270,000 or so clones, with roughly 91% seen just once and 2% to 2.5% held by the top ten. The origin of this receptor is a woman aged 40-49 years with acute COVID-19. Sequenced material: PBMCs or T cells enriched from blood (not recorded which). The chain is built from TRBV2 and TRBJ1-2; TRBD1 aligns across 9 bases. The CDR3 is CASSGTGDLGGYTF. Written as DNA, the CDR3 is TGTGCCAGCAGTGGGACAGGGGATTTGGGAGGCTACACCTTC.